The 6 T cell receptor beta chains given below trace back to one sample, sequenced in a study of cytomegalovirus exposure and HLA in healthy donors. The primer mix had 60 Vbeta and 13 Jbeta primers. Some clones are missing from TCRdb's copy, which holds only in-frame ones; the method was immunoSEQ multiplex PCR. This sample carries approximately 140,000 clones, around three quarters of them seen once, and the ten largest clones take about 6.5%. Sequencing was carried out using PBMCs. The receptor set was obtained from a man aged 35-49 years in good health and CMV-seropositive.

The V and J genes are TRBV7-2 and TRBJ2-5; D perhaps matches TRBD1 (5 bases). Germline loops: CDR1 SGHTA, CDR2 FQGNSA. The V gene lost 4 bases and the J gene lost 5 bases, with 11 bases spanning the gap. The CDR3 has 13 residues. The CDR3: CASSSGYSETQYF. Written as DNA, the CDR3 is TGTGCCAGCAGCTCAGGGTATTCGGAGACCCAGTACTTC.

Note on this clone: Compared with germline, one end of the junction differs, possibly owing to a read error. V gene TRBV7-9 combines with J gene TRBJ1-2; D is perhaps TRBD1 (6 bases). CDR1 and CDR2 from the germline V gene are SEHNR and FQNEAQ (reference sequence). This CDR3 is built from 13 residues. CDR3 in DNA: TGTTCCAGCAGCTTAGGCAGGGGCTATGGCTACACCTTC. This gives the protein CSSSLGRGYGYTF.

This clone occurred a few times. V and J are TRBV9 and TRBJ2-1, with TRBD2 identical over 8 bases. The CDR3 is 15 amino acids. The germline V gene has CDR1 SGDLS and CDR2 YYNGEE. V shed 3 bases, J shed 9 bases, and the junction held 11 bases outside the gene matches. The CDR3 region has the DNA TGTGCCAGCAGCGGGGGACTAGAGTATCGGGCTGAGCAGTTCTTC. This translates into CASSGGLEYRAEQFF.

J is TRBJ2-7 and V is TRBV5-5, with D possibly being TRBD1 (6 bases). The CDR3 has 14 residues. CDR1 SGHKS and CDR2 YYEKEE come from the germline V gene (reference sequence). The germline V and J ends were trimmed by 3 bases and 3 bases, with 13 bases remaining between them. The CDR3 nucleotides read TGTGCCAGCAGCTCAGGGGAGTCCTACTACGAGCAGTACTTC. It encodes CASSSGESYYEQYF. Full variable domain (missing parts from reference TRBV5-5 and TRBJ2-7): DAGVTQSPTHLIKTRGQQVTLRCSPISGHKSVSWYQQVLGQGPQFIFQYYEKEERGRGNFPDRFSARQFPNYSSELNVNALLLGDSALYLCASSSGESYYEQYFGPGTRLTVT.

The V call is TRBV15, the J call TRBJ1-2, with D unclear. The CDR3 consists of 14 residues. Germline lookup yields CDR1 LNHNV and CDR2 YYDKDF (reference sequence). Trimming took 5 bases from V and 7 from J, leaving 17 bases between them. The CDR3 spells CATSPGAARGGYTF. DNA of the CDR3: TGTGCCACCAGCCCAGGCGCAGCACGGGGTGGCTACACCTTC.

The J gene is TRBJ2-7, the V gene TRBV27, with a weak D call TRBD1 (6 bases). The CDR3 runs 15 residues. Germline V lookup: CDR1 MNHEY, CDR2 SMNVEV (reference sequence). The V gene lost 5 bases and the J gene lost 2 bases, with 16 bases spanning the gap. The CDR3 coding sequence is TGTGCCAGCAGTCTTACAGGGTCCCCAGCCTACGAGCAGTACTTC. This encodes CASSLTGSPAYEQYF.